This TCR beta chain was identified during a study of cytomegalovirus exposure and HLA in healthy donors. Study results and limitations: In a later analysis, the majority of CMV-associated beta chains seemingly showed HLA restriction.

The PCR employed 60 Vbeta primers together with 13 Jbeta primers. Sequencing used immunoSEQ multiplex PCR; TCRdb keeps in-frame clones, though not all of them. The sample lists around 280,000 clones, approximately 90% occurring once. On this clone itself: The target antigen is unknown.

Per germline, CDR1 MNHEY and CDR2 SMNVEV (reference sequence). The V end was cut by 4 bases, the J end by 1 base, with 13 bases between. The CDR3 runs 15 residues. The chain employs TRBV27 and TRBJ1-1; D gene unclear. This receptor was identified in a woman aged 18-29 years in good health and CMV-seronegative. Sequencing input: PBMCs. CDR3 coding DNA: TGTGCCAGCAGTTCCTTTTCCGGGTGGAACACTGAAGCTTTCTTT. As protein: CASSSFSGWNTEAFF.